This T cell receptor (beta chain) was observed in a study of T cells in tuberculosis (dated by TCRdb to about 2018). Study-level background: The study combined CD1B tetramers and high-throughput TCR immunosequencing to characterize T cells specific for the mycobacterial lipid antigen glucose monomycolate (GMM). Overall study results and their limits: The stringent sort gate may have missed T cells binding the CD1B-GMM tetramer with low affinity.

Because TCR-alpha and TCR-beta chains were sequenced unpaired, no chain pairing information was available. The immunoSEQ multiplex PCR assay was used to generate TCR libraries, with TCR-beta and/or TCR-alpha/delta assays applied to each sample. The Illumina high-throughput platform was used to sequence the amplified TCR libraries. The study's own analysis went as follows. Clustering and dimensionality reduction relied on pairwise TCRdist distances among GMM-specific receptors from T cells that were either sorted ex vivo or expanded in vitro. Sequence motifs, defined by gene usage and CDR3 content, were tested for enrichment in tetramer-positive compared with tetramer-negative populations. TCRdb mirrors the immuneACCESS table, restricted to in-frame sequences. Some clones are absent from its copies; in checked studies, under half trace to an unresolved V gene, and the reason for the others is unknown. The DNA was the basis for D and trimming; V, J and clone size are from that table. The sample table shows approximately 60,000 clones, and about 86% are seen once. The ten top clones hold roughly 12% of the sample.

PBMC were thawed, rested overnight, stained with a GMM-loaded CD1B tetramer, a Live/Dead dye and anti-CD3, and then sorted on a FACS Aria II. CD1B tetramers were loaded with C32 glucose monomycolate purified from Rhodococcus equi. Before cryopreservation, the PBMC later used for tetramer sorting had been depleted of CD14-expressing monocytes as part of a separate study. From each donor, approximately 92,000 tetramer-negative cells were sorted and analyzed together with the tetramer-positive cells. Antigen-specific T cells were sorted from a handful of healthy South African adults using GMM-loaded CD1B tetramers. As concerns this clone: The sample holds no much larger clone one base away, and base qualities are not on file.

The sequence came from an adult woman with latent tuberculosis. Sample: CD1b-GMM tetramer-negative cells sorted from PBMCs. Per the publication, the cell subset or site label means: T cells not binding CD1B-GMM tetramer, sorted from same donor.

The CDR3 loop reads CASSIDRVETQYF. The bases read TGTGCCAGCAGCATTGACAGGGTGGAGACCCAGTACTTC. The chain was built from TRBV6-6 and TRBJ2-5, and 7 bases in between align with TRBD1. CDR3 length: 13 amino acids, cysteine to phenylalanine. This entry keeps only the CDR3 DNA: 39 bases, framed from base 1. V ends up 6 bases short and J 5 bases short, with an unmatched junction base count of 6. CDR1 and CDR2, per the germline V gene (reference sequence), are MNHNY and SVGAGI.